These 28 T cell receptor beta chains were all obtained from the same sample, sequenced in a study of CXCR3-negative and CXCR3-positive naive CD8 T cells. The study, taken as a whole, reports: Relative to CXCR3-negative naive cells, CXCR3-positive naive cells had more hydrophobic TRB CDR3s.

No antigen has been assigned to these receptors. Preparation of TRB cDNA libraries relied on 5' RACE carrying UMI labels. TCRdb re-called the 5' RACE reads; every CDR3 protein appears as one record, without DNA. The sample shows more than 100,000 distinct CDR3 sequences, and 0.41% sits with its ten largest clones. Sequencing used naive CXCR3+ CD8+ T cells from blood. Subset meaning: CD45RO-CCR7+CD27+CD95- naive CD8+ T cells expressing CXCR3 (TNR3+). The receptors come from a human donor in good health. Some clones in this sample may be carry-over from other donors' samples.

The V gene is TRBV6-6, the J gene TRBJ1-2; absent DNA, TCRdb's TRBD1 call cannot be checked. Germline V gene lookup returns CDR1 MNHNY and CDR2 SVGAGI (reference sequence). This CDR3 comprises 13 residues. Here the CDR3 reads CASSRTAWDGYTF.

The J gene is TRBJ2-2, the V gene TRBV9; without DNA, the TCRdb call of TRBD1 cannot be checked. This CDR3 is 15 amino acids long. CDR1 and CDR2 from the germline V gene are SGDLS and YYNGEE. Here the CDR3 reads CASREGGPNTGELFF.

CDR3 sequence reads: CASSSLLSNEQFF. J is TRBJ2-1 and V is TRBV27. Germline CDR1 and CDR2: MNHEY and SMNVEV (reference sequence). The CDR3 totals 13 residues.

The chain carries TRBV5-5 and TRBJ2-3. The CDR3 has 13 amino acids. From germline, CDR1 is SGHKS and CDR2 YYEKEE (reference sequence). The CDR3 loop is CASSFFSTDTQYF.

The rearrangement joins TRBV5-1 to TRBJ2-7; lacking DNA, the TRBD2 call made by TCRdb goes unchecked. This CDR3 is built from 17 residues. Germline V CDR1 and CDR2: SGHRS, YFSETQ. CDR3: CASSLVGSRGYSYEQCF.

The chain combines TRBV29-1 with TRBJ1-3; TCRdb's D call, TRBD1, is unchecked because there is no DNA. Per the germline V gene, CDR1 is SQVTM and CDR2 is ANQGSEA. CDR3 size: 13 residues. CDR3: CSVEALTGNTIYF.

This chain connects TRBV7-9 to TRBJ1-5; no DNA is available, so the TRBD1 call from TCRdb remains unchecked. Per germline, CDR1 SEHNR and CDR2 FQNEAQ (reference sequence). There are 14 residues in the CDR3. The CDR3 protein is CASSSGQGVQPQHF. Full variable domain (remainder filled in from reference TRBV7-9 and TRBJ1-5): DTGVSQNPRHKITKRGQNVTFRCDPISEHNRLYWYRQTLGQGPEFLTYFQNEAQLEKSRLLSDRFSAERPKGSFSTLEIQRTEQGDSAMYLCASSSGQGVQPQHFGDGTRLSIL.

This chain joins TRBV7-6 and TRBJ1-1; TCRdb's D call, TRBD1, is unchecked because there is no DNA. This CDR3 is 15 amino acids long. The germline V gene has CDR1 SGHVS and CDR2 FNYEAQ. The CDR3 spells CASTPMGRVDTEAFF.

V usage is TRBV20-1 and J usage is TRBJ2-7; TCRdb names TRBD1, which stays unverified in the absence of DNA. The CDR3 is 15 residues long. Germline values: CDR1 DFQATT, CDR2 SNEGSKA (reference sequence). This chain's CDR3 is CSATSGTGGPYEQYF.

The genes are TRBV14 and TRBJ2-1; TCRdb gives TRBD1 as the D gene, but with no DNA this cannot be confirmed. CDR3 size: 17 residues. Germline values: CDR1 SGHDN, CDR2 FVKESK. The CDR3 protein is CASSQDVSTMIYNEQFF.

This chain links TRBV24-1 with TRBJ2-1; the D gene TCRdb calls, TRBD2, cannot be checked with no DNA. Germline CDR1 KGHDR, CDR2 SFDVKD. This CDR3 spans 15 amino acids. CDR3 sequence: CATSDLPSGSNEQFF.

The rearrangement links TRBV5-1 to TRBJ2-3. This CDR3 comprises 14 residues. CDR1 is SGHRS, CDR2 YFSETQ, per germline. The CDR3 sequence is CASSWEASTDTQYF.

The chain recombines TRBV29-1 with TRBJ1-2; TCRdb's D call of TRBD1 is untestable without DNA. Germline V gives CDR1 SQVTM, CDR2 ANQGSEA. CDR3 length equals 12 residues. The CDR3 protein is CSAPGQEGGYTF.

This chain uses TRBV29-1 with TRBJ2-7; the D call of TRBD2 rests on TCRdb alone, since no DNA is present to check it. The germline gives CDR1 SQVTM, CDR2 ANQGSEA. This CDR3 is 16 amino acids long. This chain's CDR3 is CSARTSGNLSPYEQYF.

The chain is built from TRBV7-6 and TRBJ2-7; TCRdb indicates TRBD1, and absent DNA this call remains unverified. Germline CDR1 and CDR2: SGHVS and FNYEAQ. CDR3 length: 15 residues. The CDR3: CASSSTGQGIYEQYF.

The rearrangement joins TRBV28 to TRBJ1-5; TCRdb calls TRBD1, which cannot be checked without DNA. This CDR3 region has 18 residues. Germline V gene lookup returns CDR1 MDHEN and CDR2 SYDVKM. CDR3 loop: CASSPMLRTGRSNQPQHF.

The V gene is TRBV7-9, the J gene TRBJ2-3; checking the TCRdb D call of TRBD2 is not possible without DNA. Germline V lookup: CDR1 SEHNR, CDR2 FQNEAQ (reference sequence). The CDR3 has 12 residues. The CDR3 here is CASSLGGSEEYF.

This sequence joins TRBV3-1 and TRBJ2-7; TCRdb selects TRBD1, and the lack of DNA leaves this call unchecked. CDR1 and CDR2 from the germline V gene are LGHDT and YNNKEL (reference sequence). CDR3 length: 14 residues. The CDR3: CASSQAGQGLEQYF.

The CDR3 loop is CASSLSTSESLDEQFF. The V call is TRBV12-3 or TRBV12-4, the J call TRBJ2-1; TCRdb outputs TRBD2, but without DNA this stays unchecked. This CDR3 spans 16 amino acids.

The V and J genes are TRBV20-1 and TRBJ2-1; there is no DNA to check the TCRdb D call of TRBD1. In germline, CDR1 is DFQATT, CDR2 SNEGSKA (reference sequence). The CDR3 has 14 amino acids. This chain's CDR3 is CSARVAGVYNEQFF.

V and J are TRBV7-9 and TRBJ2-1; TCRdb designates TRBD1, a call that cannot be tested without DNA. There are 14 residues in the CDR3. CDR1 and CDR2 (germline): SEHNR, FQNEAQ (reference sequence). The CDR3 loop reads CATPGGIGHNEQFF.

V and J are TRBV5-1 and TRBJ2-1; TCRdb reports TRBD1, a call that lacks DNA to check it against. This CDR3 contains 14 residues. Germline V lookup: CDR1 SGHRS, CDR2 YFSETQ. The CDR3 sequence is CASSLMTAYNEQFF.

The gene calls are TRBV5-5 and TRBJ1-2. Germline values: CDR1 SGHKS, CDR2 YYEKEE (reference sequence). CDR3 size: 15 residues. CDR3 protein: CASSTLWASDYGYTF.

The chain combines TRBV15 with TRBJ2-3. Per the germline V gene, CDR1 is LNHNV and CDR2 is YYDKDF (reference sequence). CDR3 size: 15 residues. The CDR3 spells CATSSLRSGTDTQYF.

The chain uses TRBV7-6 and TRBJ2-2; TCRdb's D call, TRBD1, is unchecked because there is no DNA. CDR3 size: 14 residues. CDR1 and CDR2 (germline): SGHVS, FNYEAQ. CDR3 loop: CASTPRGGTGELFF.

V is TRBV29-1 and J is TRBJ1-2; the TCRdb D gene call, TRBD1, has no DNA to confirm it. This CDR3 region has 13 residues. Germline assignment: CDR1 SQVTM and CDR2 ANQGSEA. This CDR3 is CSVGQALAYGYTF. Full variable domain (rest looked up from reference TRBV29-1 and TRBJ1-2): SAVISQKPSRDICQRGTSLTIQCQVDSQVTMMFWYRQQPGQSLTLIATANQGSEATYESGFVIDKFPISRPNLTFSTLTVSNMSPEDSSIYLCSVGQALAYGYTFGSGTRLTVV.

The V call is TRBV5-1, the J call TRBJ2-7. CDR3 length: 14 amino acids. CDR1 is SGHRS and CDR2 is YFSETQ in the germline V gene. The CDR3 is CASSLAGSTYEQYF.

The V and J genes are TRBV12-3 or TRBV12-4 and TRBJ2-7. There are 12 residues in the CDR3. CDR3 amino acids: CASSSDAYEQYF.